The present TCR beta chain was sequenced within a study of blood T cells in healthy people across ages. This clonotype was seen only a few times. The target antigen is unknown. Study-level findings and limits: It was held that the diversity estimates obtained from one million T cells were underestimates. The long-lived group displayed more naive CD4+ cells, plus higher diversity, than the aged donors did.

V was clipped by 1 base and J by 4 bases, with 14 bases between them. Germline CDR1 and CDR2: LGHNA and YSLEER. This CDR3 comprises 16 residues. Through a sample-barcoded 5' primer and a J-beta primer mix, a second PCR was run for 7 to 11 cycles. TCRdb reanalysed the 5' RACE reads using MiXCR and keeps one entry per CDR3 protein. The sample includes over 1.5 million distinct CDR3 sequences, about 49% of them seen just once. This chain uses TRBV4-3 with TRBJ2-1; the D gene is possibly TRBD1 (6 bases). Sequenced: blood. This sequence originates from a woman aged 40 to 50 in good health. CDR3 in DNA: TGCGCCAGCAGCCAAGTGCTGGGACAAGAATACAATGAGCAGTTCTTC. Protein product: CASSQVLGQEYNEQFF.